These 30 T cell receptor beta chains were sequenced from one sample in a study of graft-versus-host responses after intestinal transplantation. Antigen specificity for these receptors is unknown. Repertoires were generated with immunoSEQ multiplex PCR, while TCRdb's copy carries only in-frame clones and drops some. This sample has 40,000 or so clones; about 93% occur once, and the top ten carry under 25%. The specimen comprised unstimulated CD8+ T cells sorted from spleen or lymph node cells, sampled before transplant. All receptors derive from a human donor who was the organ donor for an intestinal transplant.

V gene TRBV9 combines with J gene TRBJ2-1, with 10 bases matching TRBD2. The V gene end was trimmed by 2 bases and the J gene end by 5 bases; junction bases not matched to a gene: 4. The V gene's germline CDR1 is SGDLS and CDR2 YYNGEE. The CDR3 length is 15 residues. The CDR3 loop is CASSVSGRQNNEQFF. In DNA, the CDR3 is TGTGCCAGCAGCGTTAGCGGGAGGCAGAACAATGAGCAGTTCTTC.

The chain combines TRBV5-6 with TRBJ1-1, with D tentatively TRBD1 (6 bases). Germline V gene sequence: CDR1 SGHDT, CDR2 YYEEEE. The CDR3 length is 13 residues. Trimming stripped 5 bases from V and 7 bases from J, with 15 bases between. As DNA, the CDR3 is TGTGCCAGCAGAACCACAGGGACTAGTGAAGCTTTCTTT. Encoded protein: CASRTTGTSEAFF.

The rearrangement uses TRBV11-2 and TRBJ2-7; the match to TRBD1 covers 9 bases. Germline CDR1 reads SGHAT; CDR2 reads FQNNGV. This CDR3 has 15 residues. V dropped 5 bases and J dropped 5; count of bases not matched to a gene: 10. The CDR3 here is CASSDVGTGFNEQYF. In nucleotides, the CDR3 is TGTGCCAGCAGCGACGTGGGGACAGGGTTCAACGAGCAGTACTTC.

The V call is TRBV28, the J call TRBJ1-1; 7 bases fit TRBD1. Germline lookup yields CDR1 MDHEN and CDR2 SYDVKM. The V gene end was trimmed by 8 bases and the J gene end by 2 bases; junction bases not matched to a gene: 11. CDR3 length: 15 residues. The CDR3 nucleotides are TGTGCCAGCGGGTTCCCGGGACAGCACAACACTGAAGCTTTCTTT. Its protein product is CASGFPGQHNTEAFF.

This clone occurred once. The chain employs TRBV13 and TRBJ1-1; D is unclear. The CDR3 extends over 13 amino acids. Trimming shortened V by 0 bases and J by 6 bases, and 8 bases separated the two germline ends. Germline V gene data show CDR1 as PRHDT and CDR2 as FYEKMQ (reference sequence). In nucleotides, the CDR3 is TGTGCCAGCAGCTTAGGGACAAAAGCTGAAGCTTTCTTT. Its protein product is CASSLGTKAEAFF.

The V and J genes are TRBV6-6 and TRBJ2-7; 9 bases line up with TRBD1. The CDR3 is 16 residues long. Per the germline V gene, CDR1 is MNHNY and CDR2 is SVGAGI (reference sequence). With 2 bases clipped from V and 7 bases from J, the junction kept 12 bases outside the gene matches. The CDR3 nucleotides read TGTGCCAGCAGTTACCTCTACCCAGGACAGGGGCAGGAGCAGTACTTC. This translates into CASSYLYPGQGQEQYF.

This chain connects TRBV15 to TRBJ2-5, with 8 nucleotides matching TRBD2. Per germline, CDR1 LNHNV and CDR2 YYDKDF (reference sequence). After removal of 2 bases from V and 1 base from J, the junction contained 6 bases not matched to a gene. The CDR3 consists of 16 residues. The CDR3 is CATSRPSTSGQETQYF. The CDR3 nucleotides are TGTGCCACCAGCAGACCTTCTACTAGCGGCCAAGAGACCCAGTACTTC. Complete variable domain (other parts from reference TRBV15 and TRBJ2-5): DAMVIQNPRYQVTQFGKPVTLSCSQTLNHNVMYWYQQKSSQAPKLLFHYYDKDFNNEADTPDNFQSRRPNTSFCFLDIRSPGLGDTAMYLCATSRPSTSGQETQYFGPGTRLLVL.

In DNA form, the CDR3 reads TGTGCCAGCAGCGGACAGGCGTCTTTGAACGAGCAGTACTTC. Amino acid sequence: CASSGQASLNEQYF. The chain has TRBV7-9 and TRBJ2-7, with 7 bases lining up with TRBD1. This CDR3 has 14 amino acids. Germline values: CDR1 SEHNR, CDR2 FQNEAQ (reference sequence). V lost 5 bases to trimming and J lost 5 bases; unmatched junction nucleotides: 9.

The chain carries TRBV27 and TRBJ2-7; D is possibly TRBD2 (6 bases). V was pared by 3 bases and J by 1 base, with 10 bases between. CDR3 length equals 14 residues. The germline gives CDR1 MNHEY, CDR2 SMNVEV (reference sequence). The CDR3 bases are TGTGCCAGCAGTTTCGGGGGAGAGTCCTACGAGCAGTACTTC. Protein: CASSFGGESYEQYF.

This chain connects TRBV7-9 to TRBJ1-1, with 7 bases lining up with TRBD1. V trimming: 3 bases; J trimming: 0 bases; junction bases outside the gene matches: 1. Germline V gene data show CDR1 as SEHNR and CDR2 as FQNEAQ (reference sequence). The CDR3 contains 14 residues. The CDR3 DNA sequence: TGTGCCAGCAGCTTTACAGGGGTGAACACTGAAGCTTTCTTT. This gives the protein CASSFTGVNTEAFF.

The rearrangement uses TRBV7-4 and TRBJ2-7, with D unclear. Germline assignment: CDR1 SGHVT and CDR2 SQSDAQ. This CDR3 region has 10 residues. V lost 8 bases and J lost 6, with 8 bases in between. The CDR3 is CASQSGEQYF. The CDR3 nucleotides read TGTGCCAGCCAGAGTGGCGAGCAGTACTTC.

The chain joins TRBV6-5 to TRBJ1-1; a possible D gene is TRBD1 (5 bases). Trimming removed 5 bases at V and 1 base at J, with 8 bases between. Germline V gene sequence: CDR1 MNHEY, CDR2 SVGAGI. The CDR3 loop spans 13 amino acids. The CDR3 loop is CASSVGANTEAFF. The CDR3, as DNA: TGTGCCAGCAGTGTTGGGGCGAACACTGAAGCTTTCTTT.

V gene TRBV28 combines with J gene TRBJ2-7; no clear D. V was clipped by 1 base and J by 4 bases, with 5 bases between them. Per the germline V gene, CDR1 is MDHEN and CDR2 is SYDVKM. The length of the CDR3 is 12 residues. CDR3 region: CASSLFRYEQYF. In DNA form, the CDR3 reads TGTGCCAGCAGTTTATTTCGGTACGAGCAGTACTTC.

The V gene is TRBV28, the J gene TRBJ2-7; 7 bases are shared with TRBD2. J gave up 2 bases and V 6 bases, and 4 bases lay outside the gene matches. This CDR3 is built from 13 residues. Germline lookup yields CDR1 MDHEN and CDR2 SYDVKM. This CDR3 is CASSPRGAYEQYF. CDR3 sequence (DNA): TGTGCCAGCAGCCCCCGGGGGGCCTACGAGCAGTACTTC.

The J gene is TRBJ2-1, the V gene TRBV30; 7 bases are a match to TRBD2. Per the germline V gene, CDR1 is GTSNPN and CDR2 is SVGIG (reference sequence). This CDR3 has 16 amino acids. V shed 4 bases and J 3 bases; nucleotides not matched to a gene: 12. CDR3 DNA sequence: TGTGCCTGGACTCCAATAGCTAGCGGAAACTACAATGAGCAGTTCTTC. Its translation is CAWTPIASGNYNEQFF.

V usage is TRBV7-9 and J usage is TRBJ2-5; 8 positions match TRBD2. Germline CDR1 SEHNR, CDR2 FQNEAQ (reference sequence). The CDR3 length is 12 residues. V lost 9 bases to trimming and J lost 3 bases; unmatched junction nucleotides: 3. CDR3 sequence: CASVRGEETQYF. CDR3 nucleotide sequence: TGTGCCAGTGTGCGGGGGGAAGAGACCCAGTACTTC.

This chain joins TRBV28 and TRBJ2-7; D is perhaps TRBD2 (6 bases). V was clipped by 6 bases and J by 1 base, with 13 bases between them. The CDR3 loop spans 14 amino acids. Germline V CDR1 and CDR2: MDHEN, SYDVKM. In DNA form, the CDR3 reads TGTGCCAGCAGGAGAGTCGGGACTTCCTACGAGCAGTACTTC. Residues: CASRRVGTSYEQYF.

With regard to this clone: One junction end does not reproduce the germline sequence, and a read error may be involved. V usage is TRBV7-2 and J usage is TRBJ2-1; weak D call: TRBD2 (5 bases). This CDR3 has 15 amino acids. Germline assignment: CDR1 SGHTA and CDR2 FQGNSA. CDR3: CASSLLWESSNEQFF. The CDR3 DNA reads TGTGCCAGCAGCTTATTGTGGGAGTCCTCCAATGAGCAGTTCTTC.

This clone was counted once. This chain links TRBV4-1 with TRBJ2-5, with D possibly being TRBD2 (5 bases). The CDR3 extends over 15 amino acids. The V gene's germline CDR1 is MGHRA and CDR2 YSYEKL. The V and J ends lost 1 base and 3 bases respectively, with 12 bases between them. The CDR3 DNA reads TGCGCCAGCAGCCAAGTTTCGAGGCGGGAAGAGACCCAGTACTTC. Its translation: CASSQVSRREETQYF.

The chain uses TRBV9 and TRBJ2-7, with D unclear. The V gene's germline CDR1 is SGDLS and CDR2 YYNGEE. The V gene lost 5 bases and the J gene lost 0 bases, with 9 bases spanning the gap. The CDR3 is 13 amino acids. The CDR3 DNA reads as TGTGCCAGCAGTCCCGGGTCCTCCTACGAGCAGTACTTC. It yields the protein CASSPGSSYEQYF.

This clone has only one observation. The chain carries TRBV28 and TRBJ1-1; D gene unclear. V lost 3 bases and J 6 bases, leaving 11 bases between the germline ends. The CDR3 loop spans 13 amino acids. Germline loops: CDR1 MDHEN, CDR2 SYDVKM. CDR3 in amino acids: CASSFPGSSEAFF. Here the CDR3 DNA reads TGTGCCAGCAGTTTCCCTGGAAGCTCTGAAGCTTTCTTT.

The chain uses TRBV23-1 and TRBJ1-1; TRBD1 aligns across 7 bases. TRBV23-1 is noted as an ORF with a role that remains uncertain. With 2 bases clipped from V and 1 base from J, the junction kept 4 bases outside the gene matches. This CDR3 contains 15 residues. The CDR3 bases are TGCGCCAGCAGTCAAATCAGGGACAGGAACACTGAAGCTTTCTTT. The encoded protein is CASSQIRDRNTEAFF.

The chain links TRBV6-6 to TRBJ2-1, with a weak D call TRBD1 (8 bases). Germline V lookup: CDR1 MNHNY, CDR2 SVGAGI (reference sequence). With 9 bases removed from V and 7 bases from J, the gap between germline ends came to 13 bases. There are 12 residues in the CDR3. Here the CDR3 DNA reads TGTGCCAGTAACAGGGGGGGGAATGAGCAGTTCTTC. Its translation is CASNRGGNEQFF.

V gene TRBV9 combines with J gene TRBJ2-3; tentatively, D is TRBD2 (7 bases). V was shortened by 2 bases and J by 5 bases, with 15 bases between the two germline ends. Germline CDR1 reads SGDLS; CDR2 reads YYNGEE. This CDR3 contains 15 residues. The CDR3 bases are TGTGCCAGCAGCGTTGTCGGGGGGCGCCGAGATACGCAGTATTTT. Translating it yields CASSVVGGRRDTQYF.

The V call is TRBV4-2, the J call TRBJ2-2; D gene ambiguous. V lost 4 bases, J lost 3 bases, and 12 bases lay in between. The germline gives CDR1 LGHNA, CDR2 YNFKEQ. The CDR3 spans 15 residues. The CDR3 loop is CASSPPGPYTGELFF. The CDR3 nucleotides read TGTGCCAGCAGCCCACCCGGACCTTACACCGGGGAGCTGTTTTTT.

The chain uses TRBV5-8 and TRBJ2-4; D might be TRBD2 (6 bases). Germline CDR1 reads SGHTS; CDR2 reads YDEGEE. CDR3 length equals 15 residues. Trimming removed 0 bases at V and 2 bases at J, with 9 bases between. CDR3 nucleotides: TGTGCCAGCAGCTTGGGGGGGAGGCCCAAAAACATTCAGTACTTC. Residues: CASSLGGRPKNIQYF.

The chain is built from TRBV10-2 and TRBJ2-7; D call uncertain. Trimming took off 3 bases at V and 1 base at J, with 1 base between the two ends. The CDR3 spans 11 residues. CDR1 WSHSY and CDR2 SAAADI come from the germline V gene. DNA for the CDR3: TGCGCCAGCAGTGAATCCTACGAGCAGTACTTC. Its translation is CASSESYEQYF.

The rearrangement uses TRBV5-1 and TRBJ2-1; tentative D call: TRBD2 (7 bases). The ends were cut back, 5 bases at V and 3 bases at J, with 15 bases in the middle. This CDR3 is 15 amino acids long. Germline CDR1 reads SGHRS; CDR2 reads YFSETQ. CDR3 DNA: TGCGCCAGCAGTGAAACCGGGGGGCACTACAATGAGCAGTTCTTC. It codes for CASSETGGHYNEQFF.

The chain employs TRBV14 and TRBJ1-5, with D tentatively TRBD1 (5 bases). V lost 4 bases, J lost 6 bases, and 16 bases lay in between. The germline V gene encodes CDR1 SGHDN and CDR2 FVKESK. The CDR3 sequence is 15 residues long. This CDR3 is CASSPRDPWSQPQHF. CDR3 bases: TGTGCCAGCAGCCCCCGGGACCCGTGGAGTCAGCCCCAGCATTTT.

The chain uses TRBV27 and TRBJ2-1, with 12 positions matching TRBD2. The germline CDR1 and CDR2 sequences are MNHEY and SMNVEV (reference sequence). This CDR3 region has 16 residues. Losses at the gene ends were 4 bases for V and 6 bases for J; bases not matched to a gene: 7. The CDR3 spells CASSWELAGGSNEQFF. The DNA for the CDR3 is TGTGCCAGCAGTTGGGAACTAGCGGGAGGTTCCAATGAGCAGTTCTTC.